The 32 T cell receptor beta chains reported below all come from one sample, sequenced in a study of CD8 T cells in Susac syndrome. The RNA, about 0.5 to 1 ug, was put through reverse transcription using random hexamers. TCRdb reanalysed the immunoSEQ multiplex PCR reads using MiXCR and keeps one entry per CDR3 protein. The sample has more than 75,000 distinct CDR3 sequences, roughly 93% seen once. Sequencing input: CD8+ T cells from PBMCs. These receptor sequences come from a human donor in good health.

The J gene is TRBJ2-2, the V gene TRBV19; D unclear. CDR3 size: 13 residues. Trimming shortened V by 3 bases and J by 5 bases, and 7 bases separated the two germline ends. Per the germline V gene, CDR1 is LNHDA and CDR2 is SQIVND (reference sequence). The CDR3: CASSIFGTGELFF. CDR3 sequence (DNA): TGTGCCAGTAGTATCTTTGGTACCGGGGAGCTGTTTTTT.

The DNA of the CDR3 is TGTGCCAGCAGTTTTAGCGGGGGGGCTTATGGAGATACGCAGTATTTT. Amino acid sequence: CASSFSGGAYGDTQYF. V and J are TRBV27 and TRBJ2-3; 11 bases are shared with TRBD2. With 3 bases clipped from V and 5 bases from J, the junction kept 7 bases outside the gene matches. CDR1 and CDR2 from the germline V gene are MNHEY and SMNVEV (reference sequence). The CDR3 runs 16 residues.

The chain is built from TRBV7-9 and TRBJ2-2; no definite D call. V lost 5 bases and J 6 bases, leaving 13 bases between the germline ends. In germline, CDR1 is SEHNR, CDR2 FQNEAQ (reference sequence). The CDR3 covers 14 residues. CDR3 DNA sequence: TGTGCCAGCAGCCCTACCTTACGCCCCGGGGAGCTGTTTTTT. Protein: CASSPTLRPGELFF.

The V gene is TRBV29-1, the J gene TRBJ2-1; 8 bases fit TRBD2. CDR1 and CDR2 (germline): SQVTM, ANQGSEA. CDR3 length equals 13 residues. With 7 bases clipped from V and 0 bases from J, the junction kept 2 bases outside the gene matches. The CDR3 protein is CSGAGGSYNEQFF. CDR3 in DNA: TGCAGCGGCGCGGGGGGCTCCTACAATGAGCAGTTCTTC.

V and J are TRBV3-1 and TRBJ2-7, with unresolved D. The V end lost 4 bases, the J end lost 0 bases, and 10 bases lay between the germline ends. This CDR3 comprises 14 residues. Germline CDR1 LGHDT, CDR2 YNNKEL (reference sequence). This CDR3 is CASSRRTDSYEQYF. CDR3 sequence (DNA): TGTGCCAGCAGCCGCCGGACCGACTCCTACGAGCAGTACTTC.

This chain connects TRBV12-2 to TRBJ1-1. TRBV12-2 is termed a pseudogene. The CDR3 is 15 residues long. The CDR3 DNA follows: TGTGCAAGTCGCTTAGTCCATATTATGAACACTGAAGCTTTCTTT. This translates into CASRLVHIMNTEAFF.

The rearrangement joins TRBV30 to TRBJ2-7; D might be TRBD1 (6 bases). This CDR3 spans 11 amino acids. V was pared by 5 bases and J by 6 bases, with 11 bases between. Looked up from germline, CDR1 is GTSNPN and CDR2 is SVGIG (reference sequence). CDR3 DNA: TGTGCCTGGGAACAGGGTCTCGAGCAGTACTTC. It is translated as CAWEQGLEQYF.

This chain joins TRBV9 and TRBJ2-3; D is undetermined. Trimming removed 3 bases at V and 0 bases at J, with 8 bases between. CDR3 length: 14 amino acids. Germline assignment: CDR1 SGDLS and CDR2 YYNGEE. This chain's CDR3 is CASSGYKSTDTQYF. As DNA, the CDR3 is TGTGCCAGCAGCGGATACAAGAGCACAGATACGCAGTATTTT.

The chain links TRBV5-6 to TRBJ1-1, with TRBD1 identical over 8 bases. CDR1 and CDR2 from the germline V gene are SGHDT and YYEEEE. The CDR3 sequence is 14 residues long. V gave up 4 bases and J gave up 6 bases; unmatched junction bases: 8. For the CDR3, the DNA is TGTGCCAGCAGCCAAGGACAGGGAAACGCTGAAGCTTTCTTT. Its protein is CASSQGQGNAEAFF.

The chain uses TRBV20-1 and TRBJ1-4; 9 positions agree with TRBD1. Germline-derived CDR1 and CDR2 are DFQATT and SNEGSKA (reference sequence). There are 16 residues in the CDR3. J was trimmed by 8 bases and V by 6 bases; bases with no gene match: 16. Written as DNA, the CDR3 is TGCAGTGCGGAGAGACCGGGACAGGGAGGAGGCGAAAAACTGTTTTTT. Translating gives CSAERPGQGGGEKLFF.

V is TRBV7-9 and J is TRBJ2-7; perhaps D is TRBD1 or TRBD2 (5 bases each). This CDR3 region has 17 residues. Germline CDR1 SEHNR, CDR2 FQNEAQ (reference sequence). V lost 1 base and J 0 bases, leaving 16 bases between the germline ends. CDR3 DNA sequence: TGTGCCAGCAGCTTAGACGGGGCAACCCTTAGCTCCTACGAGCAGTACTTC. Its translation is CASSLDGATLSSYEQYF.

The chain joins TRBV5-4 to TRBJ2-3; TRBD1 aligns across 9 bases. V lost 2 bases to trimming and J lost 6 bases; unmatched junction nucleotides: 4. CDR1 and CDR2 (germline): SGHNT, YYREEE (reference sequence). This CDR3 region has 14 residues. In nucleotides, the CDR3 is TGTGCCAGCAGCTTCTGGACAGGGGAGGATACGCAGTATTTT. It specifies CASSFWTGEDTQYF. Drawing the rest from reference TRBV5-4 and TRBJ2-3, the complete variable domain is ETGVTQSPTHLIKTRGQQVTLRCSSQSGHNTVSWYQQALGQGPQFIFQYYREEENGRGNFPPRFSGLQFPNYSSELNVNALELDDSALYLCASSFWTGEDTQYFGPGTRLTVL.

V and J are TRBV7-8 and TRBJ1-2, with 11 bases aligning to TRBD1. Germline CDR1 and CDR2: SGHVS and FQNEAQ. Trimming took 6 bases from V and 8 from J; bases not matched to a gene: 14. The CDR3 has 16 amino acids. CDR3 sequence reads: CASSSLRTGGNNGYTF. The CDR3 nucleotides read TGTGCCAGCAGTTCCCTTAGGACAGGGGGCAATAACGGCTACACCTTC.

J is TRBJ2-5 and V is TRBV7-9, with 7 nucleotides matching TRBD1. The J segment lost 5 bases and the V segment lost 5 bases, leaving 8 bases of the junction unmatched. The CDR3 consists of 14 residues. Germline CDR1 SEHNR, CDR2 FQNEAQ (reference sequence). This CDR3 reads CASSPKTGLETQYF. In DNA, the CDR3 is TGTGCCAGCAGCCCAAAGACAGGGCTGGAGACCCAGTACTTC.

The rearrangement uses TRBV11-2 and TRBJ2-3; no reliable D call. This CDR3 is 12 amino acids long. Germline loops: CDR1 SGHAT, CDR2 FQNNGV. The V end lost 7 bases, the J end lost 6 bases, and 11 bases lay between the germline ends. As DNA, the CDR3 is TGTGCCAGCAACCAAGTGGGGGATACGCAGTATTTT. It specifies CASNQVGDTQYF.

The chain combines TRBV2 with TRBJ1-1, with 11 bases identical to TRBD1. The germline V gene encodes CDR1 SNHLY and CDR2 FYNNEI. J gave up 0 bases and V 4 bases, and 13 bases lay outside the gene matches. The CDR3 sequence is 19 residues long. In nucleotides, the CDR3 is TGTGCCAGCAGTGCCCCGGGACAGGGGGAACACTACATGAACACTGAAGCTTTCTTT. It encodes CASSAPGQGEHYMNTEAFF.

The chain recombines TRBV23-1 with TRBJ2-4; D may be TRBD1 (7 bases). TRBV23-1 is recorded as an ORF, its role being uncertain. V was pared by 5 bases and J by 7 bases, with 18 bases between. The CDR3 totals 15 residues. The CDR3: CASSSDREVANIQYF. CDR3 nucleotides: TGCGCCAGCAGTTCCGACAGGGAGGTTGCTAACATTCAGTACTTC.

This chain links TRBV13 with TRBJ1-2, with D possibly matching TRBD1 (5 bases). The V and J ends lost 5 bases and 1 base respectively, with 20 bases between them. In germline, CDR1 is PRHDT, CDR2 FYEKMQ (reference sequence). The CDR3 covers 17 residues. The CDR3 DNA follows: TGTGCCAGCAGCCCGAGTCCTGGGACGGGAATTAACTATGGCTACACCTTC. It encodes CASSPSPGTGINYGYTF.

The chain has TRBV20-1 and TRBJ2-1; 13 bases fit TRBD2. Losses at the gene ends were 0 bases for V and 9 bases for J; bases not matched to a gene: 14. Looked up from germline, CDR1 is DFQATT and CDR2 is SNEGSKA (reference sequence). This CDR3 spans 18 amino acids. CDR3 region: CSARDPWTSGGPPLEQFF. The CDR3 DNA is TGCAGTGCTAGAGACCCGTGGACTAGCGGGGGCCCCCCTCTTGAGCAGTTCTTC.

The CDR3 coding sequence is TGTGCCAGCAGCGCTCCGGCTAGCGGGTGGATGAAGGGAACCGGGGAGCTGTTTTTT. Its protein product is CASSAPASGWMKGTGELFF. The V and J genes are TRBV21-1 and TRBJ2-2; the table gives TRBD2 as D, unverified against the DNA. TRBV21-1 is a recognized pseudogene. This CDR3 has 19 amino acids.

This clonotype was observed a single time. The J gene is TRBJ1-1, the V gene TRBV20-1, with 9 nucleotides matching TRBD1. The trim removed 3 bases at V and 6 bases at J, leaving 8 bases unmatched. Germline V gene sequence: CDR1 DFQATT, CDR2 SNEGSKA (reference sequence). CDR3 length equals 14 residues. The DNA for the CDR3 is TGCAGTGCTAGGGAAACAGGGGGCGACGCTGAAGCTTTCTTT. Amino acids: CSARETGGDAEAFF.

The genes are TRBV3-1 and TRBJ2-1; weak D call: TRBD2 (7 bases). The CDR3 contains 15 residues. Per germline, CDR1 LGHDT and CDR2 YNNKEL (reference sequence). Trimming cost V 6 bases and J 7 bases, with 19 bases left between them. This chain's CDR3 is CASRLKDGGLNEQFF. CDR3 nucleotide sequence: TGTGCCAGCAGGCTAAAAGACGGGGGGCTTAATGAGCAGTTCTTC.

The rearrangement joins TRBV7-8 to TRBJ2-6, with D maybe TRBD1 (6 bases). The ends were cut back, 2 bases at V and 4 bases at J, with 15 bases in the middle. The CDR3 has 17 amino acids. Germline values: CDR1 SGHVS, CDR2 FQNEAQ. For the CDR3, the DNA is TGTGCCAGCAGCTTAATGGGACACCTTCGGGGGGCCAACGTCCTGACTTTC. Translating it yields CASSLMGHLRGANVLTF.

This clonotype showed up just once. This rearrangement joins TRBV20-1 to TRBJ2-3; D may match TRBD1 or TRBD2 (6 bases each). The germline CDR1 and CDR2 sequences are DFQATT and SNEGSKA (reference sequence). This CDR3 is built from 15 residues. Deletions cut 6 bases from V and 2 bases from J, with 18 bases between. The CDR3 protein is CSATRTGAITDTQYF. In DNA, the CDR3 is TGCAGTGCCACCCGTACGGGGGCTATCACAGATACGCAGTATTTT.

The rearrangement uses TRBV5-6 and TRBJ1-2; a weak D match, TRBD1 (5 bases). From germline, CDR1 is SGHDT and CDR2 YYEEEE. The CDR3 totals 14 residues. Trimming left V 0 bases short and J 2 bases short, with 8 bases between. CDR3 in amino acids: CASSLAEGNYGYTF. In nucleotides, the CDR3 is TGTGCCAGCAGCTTGGCCGAGGGGAACTATGGCTACACCTTC.

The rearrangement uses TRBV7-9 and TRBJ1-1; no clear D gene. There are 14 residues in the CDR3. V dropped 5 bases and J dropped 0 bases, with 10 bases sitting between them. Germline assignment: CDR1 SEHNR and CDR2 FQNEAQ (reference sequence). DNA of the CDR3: TGTGCCAGCAGCCCGGGATTTCTGAACACTGAAGCTTTCTTT. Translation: CASSPGFLNTEAFF.

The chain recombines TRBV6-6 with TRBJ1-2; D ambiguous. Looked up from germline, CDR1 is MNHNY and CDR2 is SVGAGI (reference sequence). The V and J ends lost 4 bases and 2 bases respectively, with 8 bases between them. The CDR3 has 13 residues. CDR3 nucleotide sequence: TGTGCCAGCAGTTCCAGAGAAAACTATGGCTACACCTTC. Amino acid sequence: CASSSRENYGYTF.

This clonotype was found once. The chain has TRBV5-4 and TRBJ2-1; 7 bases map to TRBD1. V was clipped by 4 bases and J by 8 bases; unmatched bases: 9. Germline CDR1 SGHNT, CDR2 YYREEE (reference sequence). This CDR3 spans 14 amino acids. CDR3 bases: TGTGCCAGCAGCGTGGGACAGCCTGGTGATGAGCAGTTCTTC. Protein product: CASSVGQPGDEQFF.

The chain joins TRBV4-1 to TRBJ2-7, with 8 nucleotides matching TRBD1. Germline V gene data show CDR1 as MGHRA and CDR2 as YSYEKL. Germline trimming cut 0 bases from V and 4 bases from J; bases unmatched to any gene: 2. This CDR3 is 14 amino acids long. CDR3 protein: CASSQEGQEYEQYF. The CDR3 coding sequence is TGCGCCAGCAGCCAAGAGGGACAGGAGTACGAGCAGTACTTC.

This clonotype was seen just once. CDR3 amino acids: CASRPTSGGSTDTQYF. CDR3 nucleotide sequence: TGTGCCAGCAGGCCTACTAGCGGGGGGAGCACAGATACGCAGTATTTT. The chain recombines TRBV7-9 with TRBJ2-3; 12 nucleotides align to TRBD2. Germline V lookup: CDR1 SEHNR, CDR2 FQNEAQ (reference sequence). The trim removed 6 bases at V and 0 bases at J, leaving 4 bases unmatched. The CDR3 length is 16 residues.

The CDR3 protein is CASSQISQQPQHF. CDR3 coding DNA: TGCGCCAGCAGCCAAATTTCACAACAGCCCCAGCATTTT. This chain links TRBV4-1 with TRBJ1-5, with no clear D. In germline, CDR1 is MGHRA, CDR2 YSYEKL. CDR3 length: 13 residues. V was pared by 2 bases and J by 7 bases, with 9 bases between.

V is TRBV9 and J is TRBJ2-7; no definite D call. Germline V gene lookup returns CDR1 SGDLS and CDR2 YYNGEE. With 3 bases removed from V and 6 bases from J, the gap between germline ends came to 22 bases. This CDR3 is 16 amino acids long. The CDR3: CASSAGWWATSIEQYF. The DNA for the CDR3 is TGTGCCAGCAGCGCAGGATGGTGGGCGACATCCATCGAGCAGTACTTC.